The clone carrying this TCR beta chain was seen ten or more times. The source of the sample is a study of identical twins. TCRdb used MiXCR to reprocess the 5' RACE reads, holding one entry per CDR3 protein. The sample records about 200,000 distinct CDR3 sequences, around 8% being singletons. The sample was also linked to a second study, of yellow fever vaccine responses in identical twins.

The specimen was memory (CD45RO+) T cells sorted from blood. The sequence was obtained from a woman aged 18 to 35 in good health.

The CDR3 DNA reads as TGTGCCAGCAGTGTACCTGGGGCCAACGTCCTGACTTTC. Amino acids: CASSVPGANVLTF. V gene TRBV6-1 combines with J gene TRBJ2-6; D is ambiguous. The CDR3 sequence is 13 residues long. V gave up 4 bases and J gave up 2 bases, with 3 bases separating them. CDR1 and CDR2 from the germline V gene are MNHNS and SASEGT.